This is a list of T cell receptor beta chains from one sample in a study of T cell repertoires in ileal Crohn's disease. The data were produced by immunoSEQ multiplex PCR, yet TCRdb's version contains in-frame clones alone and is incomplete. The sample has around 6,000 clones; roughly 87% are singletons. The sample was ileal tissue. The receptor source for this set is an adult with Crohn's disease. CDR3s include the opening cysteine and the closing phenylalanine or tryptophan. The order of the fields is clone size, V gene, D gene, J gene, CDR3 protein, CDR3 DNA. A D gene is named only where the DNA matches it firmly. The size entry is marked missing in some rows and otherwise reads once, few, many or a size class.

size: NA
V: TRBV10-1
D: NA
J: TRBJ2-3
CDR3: CASSEAGTDTQYF
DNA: TGCGCCAGCAGTGAGGCGGGCACAGATACGCAGTATTTT

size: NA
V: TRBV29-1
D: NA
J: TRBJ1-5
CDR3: CSVVGDSNQPQHF
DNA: TGCAGCGTTGTAGGGGATAGCAATCAGCCCCAGCATTTT

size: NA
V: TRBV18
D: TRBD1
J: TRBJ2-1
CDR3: CASSLAGTGVDEQFF
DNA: TGTGCCAGCTCACTTGCCGGGACAGGGGTGGATGAGCAGTTCTTC

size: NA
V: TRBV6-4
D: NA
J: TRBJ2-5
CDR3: CASSPTVGETQYF
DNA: TGTGCCAGCAGTCCGACAGTAGGAGAGACCCAGTACTTC

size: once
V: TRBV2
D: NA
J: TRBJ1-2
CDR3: CASSDRYYGYTF
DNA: TGTGCCAGCAGTGATCGTTATTATGGCTACACCTTC

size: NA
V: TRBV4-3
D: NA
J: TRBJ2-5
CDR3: CASSLRNQETQYF
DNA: TGCGCCAGCAGCCTCAGAAACCAAGAGACCCAGTACTTC

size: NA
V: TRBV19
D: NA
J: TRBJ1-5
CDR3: CASSIGNQPQHF
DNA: TGTGCCAGTAGTATCGGTAATCAGCCCCAGCATTTT

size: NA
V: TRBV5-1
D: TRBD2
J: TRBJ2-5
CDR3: CASSSPGLAPSRQETQYF
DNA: TGCGCCAGCAGCTCGCCGGGACTAGCCCCCTCGAGACAAGAGACCCAGTACTTC

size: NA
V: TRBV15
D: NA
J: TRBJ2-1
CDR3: CATSRQGGYNEQFF
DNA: TGTGCCACCAGCAGACAGGGGGGATACAATGAGCAGTTCTTC

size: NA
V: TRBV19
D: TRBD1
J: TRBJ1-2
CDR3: CASSPRDRGGYTF
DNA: TGTGCCAGTAGCCCCCGGGACAGGGGTGGCTACACCTTC

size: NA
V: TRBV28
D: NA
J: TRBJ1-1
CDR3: CASRLGRGTEAFF
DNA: TGTGCCAGCAGATTGGGCAGGGGCACTGAAGCTTTCTTT

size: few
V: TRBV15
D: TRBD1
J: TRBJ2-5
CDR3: CATSRRQGSPPWETQYF
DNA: TGTGCCACCAGCAGACGACAGGGGTCTCCCCCGTGGGAGACCCAGTACTTC

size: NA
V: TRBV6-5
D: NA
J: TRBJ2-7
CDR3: CASSPQTGPYEQYF
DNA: TGTGCCAGCAGCCCTCAAACAGGTCCGTACGAGCAGTACTTC

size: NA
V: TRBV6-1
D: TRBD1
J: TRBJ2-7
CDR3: CASNKQGVSYEQYF
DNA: TGTGCCAGCAACAAACAGGGGGTATCCTACGAGCAGTACTTC

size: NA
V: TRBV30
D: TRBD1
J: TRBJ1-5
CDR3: CAWMLQGLIYSNQPQHF
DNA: TGTGCCTGGATGCTACAGGGGCTGATCTATAGCAATCAGCCCCAGCATTTT

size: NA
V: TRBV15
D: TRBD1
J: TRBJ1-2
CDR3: CATSTPGTGSTYGYTF
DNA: TGTGCCACCAGCACCCCCGGGACAGGGAGCACCTATGGCTACACCTTC

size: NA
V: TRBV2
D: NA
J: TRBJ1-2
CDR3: CASSEVRGSYGYTF
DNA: TGTGCCAGCAGTGAAGTGCGGGGCAGCTATGGCTACACCTTC

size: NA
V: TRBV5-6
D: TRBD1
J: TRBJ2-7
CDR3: CASSTSGTGSHEQYF
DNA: TGTGCCAGCAGCACCTCCGGGACAGGGAGCCACGAGCAGTACTTC

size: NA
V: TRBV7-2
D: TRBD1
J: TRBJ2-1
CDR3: CASSLRTGGYNEQFF
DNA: TGTGCCAGCAGCTTACGGACAGGGGGCTACAATGAGCAGTTCTTC

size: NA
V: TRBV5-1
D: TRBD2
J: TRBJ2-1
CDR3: CASREAGLALWEQFF
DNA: TGCGCCAGCAGGGAAGCGGGACTAGCGCTTTGGGAGCAGTTCTTC

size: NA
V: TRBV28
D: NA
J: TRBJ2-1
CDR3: CASAASRNEQFF
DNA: TGTGCCAGCGCTGCCTCGCGGAATGAGCAGTTCTTC

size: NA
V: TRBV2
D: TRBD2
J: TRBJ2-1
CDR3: CASRGLAGRDEQFF
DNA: TGTGCCAGCAGGGGACTAGCGGGGCGTGATGAGCAGTTCTTC

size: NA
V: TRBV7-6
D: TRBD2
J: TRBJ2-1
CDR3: CASSLSGRISYNEQFF
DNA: TGTGCCAGCAGCTTAAGCGGGAGGATCTCCTACAATGAGCAGTTCTTC

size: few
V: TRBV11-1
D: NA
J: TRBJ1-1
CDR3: CASSQDRGTEAFF
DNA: TGTGCCAGCAGTCAAGACCGGGGGACTGAAGCTTTCTTT

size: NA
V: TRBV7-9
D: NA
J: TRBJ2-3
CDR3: CASSLSQSRDTQYF
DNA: TGTGCCAGCAGCTTAAGTCAGTCTAGGGATACGCAGTATTTT

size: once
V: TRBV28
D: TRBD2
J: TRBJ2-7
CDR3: CASEGGTSPYEQYF
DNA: TGTGCCAGCGAAGGGGGGACTAGCCCCTACGAGCAGTACTTC

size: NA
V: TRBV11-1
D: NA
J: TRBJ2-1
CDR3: CASSRTRDYNEQFF
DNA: TGTGCCAGCAGCCGAACCAGGGATTACAATGAGCAGTTCTTC

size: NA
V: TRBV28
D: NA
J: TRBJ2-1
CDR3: CASSFPTREFRVF
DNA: TGTGCCAGCAGTTTCCCGACTCGGGAGTTTCGGGTCTTC

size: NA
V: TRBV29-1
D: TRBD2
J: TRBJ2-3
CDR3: CSVEALAGGSDTQYF
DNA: TGCAGCGTTGAGGCTCTAGCGGGAGGATCAGATACGCAGTATTTT

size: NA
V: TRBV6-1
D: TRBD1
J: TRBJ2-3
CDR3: CASSEGQGGTDTQYF
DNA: TGTGCCAGCAGTGAAGGACAGGGAGGCACAGATACGCAGTATTTT

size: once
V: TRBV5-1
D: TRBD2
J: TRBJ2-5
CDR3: CASSGASGKGETQYF
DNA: TGCGCCAGCAGCGGCGCTAGCGGGAAGGGAGAGACCCAGTACTTC

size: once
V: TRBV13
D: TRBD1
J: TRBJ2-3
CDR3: CASSRDRYTDTQYF
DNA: TGTGCCAGCAGTCGGGACAGATACACAGATACGCAGTATTTT